The 12 T cell receptor beta chains listed next were all sequenced from one sample in a study of early stage breast cancer tumors. This table comes from immunoSEQ multiplex PCR, and its TCRdb copy is limited to in-frame clones, with some not included. This repertoire shows about 72,000 clones, around 80% found once; its top ten account for 3.5%. Sequencing was carried out using blood. These receptors came from a person aged 55 to 69 with breast cancer.

CDR3 in DNA: TGTGCCAGCAGCTCTAGCGGGCACACAGATACGCAGTATTTT. Amino acid sequence: CASSSSGHTDTQYF. The rearrangement joins TRBV7-6 to TRBJ2-3; 8 positions agree with TRBD2. From germline, CDR1 is SGHVS and CDR2 FNYEAQ. This CDR3 comprises 14 residues. V was pared by 4 bases and J by 2 bases, with 2 bases of the junction left unmatched. Full variable domain (missing parts from reference TRBV7-6 and TRBJ2-3): GAGVSQSPRYKVTKRGQDVALRCDPISGHVSLYWYRQALGQGPEFLTYFNYEAQQDKSGLPNDRFSAERPEGSISTLTIQRTEQRDSAMYRCASSSSGHTDTQYFGPGTRLTVL.

This chain joins TRBV7-8 and TRBJ1-5; D is ambiguous. Germline V gives CDR1 SGHVS, CDR2 FQNEAQ. CDR3 size: 17 residues. V gave up 2 bases and J gave up 5 bases, with 19 bases separating them. The CDR3 DNA sequence: TGTGCCAGCAGCTTAACTGTCATGGAACTTCTTGATCAGCCCCAGCATTTT. It specifies CASSLTVMELLDQPQHF.

V usage is TRBV11-2 and J usage is TRBJ2-7, with unresolved D. Germline CDR1 SGHAT, CDR2 FQNNGV. The CDR3 totals 13 residues. Trimming took 5 bases from V and 3 from J, leaving 11 bases between them. The CDR3 DNA follows: TGTGCCAGCAGCCCCCTGGGAAGCTACGAGCAGTACTTC. It encodes CASSPLGSYEQYF.

The chain uses TRBV11-1 and TRBJ2-7; 13 nucleotides match TRBD2. The ends lost 4 bases at V and 7 bases at J; junction bases unmatched: 4. The CDR3 is made up of 14 amino acids. CDR1 and CDR2 (germline): SGHAT, FQDESV (reference sequence). Here the CDR3 DNA reads TGTGCCAGCAGCTGGACTAGCGGGAGTTTGGAGCAGTACTTC. It encodes CASSWTSGSLEQYF.

The chain is built from TRBV4-3 and TRBJ1-1; perhaps TRBD1 as D (6 bases). The germline V gene has CDR1 LGHNA and CDR2 YSLEER. The length of the CDR3 is 15 residues. V was clipped by 2 bases and J by 5 bases, with 15 bases between them. CDR3 region: CASSQQGLTHTEAFF. The CDR3 coding sequence is TGCGCCAGCAGCCAACAGGGGCTTACACATACTGAAGCTTTCTTT.

This chain links TRBV5-5 with TRBJ2-7; D uncertain. The germline V gene has CDR1 SGHKS and CDR2 YYEKEE (reference sequence). V lost 2 bases, J lost 2 bases, and 11 bases lay in between. The CDR3 is 14 amino acids. CDR3 sequence (DNA): TGTGCCAGCAGCTTAGACTTCCTAACCTACGAGCAGTACTTC. It encodes CASSLDFLTYEQYF.

The genes are TRBV27 and TRBJ1-2; D perhaps matches TRBD1 (5 bases). Germline V lookup: CDR1 MNHEY, CDR2 SMNVEV (reference sequence). CDR3 length: 13 residues. V lost 2 bases, J lost 6 bases, and 10 bases lay in between. This chain's CDR3 is CASSLLGGNGYTF. The CDR3 nucleotides read TGTGCCAGCAGTTTACTTGGGGGGAATGGCTACACCTTC.

This clone has only a few counts. The chain has TRBV30 and TRBJ2-7; the match to TRBD2 covers 11 bases. CDR3 length: 13 residues. V was clipped by 4 bases and J by 11 bases; unmatched bases: 10. The germline V gene encodes CDR1 GTSNPN and CDR2 SVGIG (reference sequence). In DNA, the CDR3 is TGTGCCTGGACCTCTAGCGGGGGGCTTCGGAAGTACTTC. It yields the protein CAWTSSGGLRKYF.

V usage is TRBV10-3 and J usage is TRBJ2-7; D is perhaps TRBD1 (5 bases). V lost 3 bases to trimming and J lost 3 bases, with 6 bases between them. The germline V gene encodes CDR1 ENHRY and CDR2 SYGVKD. The CDR3 consists of 12 residues. The CDR3, as DNA: TGTGCCATCAGTGAAAGGGGCTACGAGCAGTACTTC. It is translated as CAISERGYEQYF.

This chain connects TRBV11-3 to TRBJ2-2; 9 nucleotides match TRBD2. V lost 5 bases, J lost 4 bases, and 5 bases stayed unmatched. Germline V gives CDR1 SGHNT, CDR2 YENEEA. The length of the CDR3 is 15 residues. The CDR3 is CASSLLAGGTGELFF. For the CDR3, the DNA is TGTGCCAGCAGCCTACTAGCGGGCGGCACCGGGGAGCTGTTTTTT.

V usage is TRBV9 and J usage is TRBJ2-1; TRBD1 aligns across 8 bases. There are 15 residues in the CDR3. Germline CDR1 reads SGDLS; CDR2 reads YYNGEE. The trim removed 0 bases at V and 6 bases at J, leaving 5 bases unmatched. This CDR3 reads CASSVAGDRFNEQFF. In nucleotides, the CDR3 is TGTGCCAGCAGCGTAGCTGGGGACAGGTTCAATGAGCAGTTCTTC.

This chain joins TRBV9 and TRBJ2-1, with TRBD2 matching 9 bases. This CDR3 contains 15 residues. V lost 4 bases and J lost 0; bases outside the gene matches: 2. Germline lookup yields CDR1 SGDLS and CDR2 YYNGEE. CDR3 residues: CASSLSGSSYNEQFF. As DNA, the CDR3 is TGTGCCAGCAGCCTTAGCGGGAGCTCCTACAATGAGCAGTTCTTC.